One sample yielded the 10 T cell receptor beta chains listed below, sequenced in a study of blood T cell repertoires in COVID-19 (dated by TCRdb to the early 2020s). Libraries were prepared through the immunoSEQ multiplex PCR assay. Not all clones reach the TCRdb copy of this immuneACCESS table, which keeps in-frame sequences only. Checked studies attribute under half of the gap to unresolved V genes and leave the rest unexplained. Across this sample there are 220,000 or so clones, with 80% to 85% seen only once. Clones ranked in the top ten supply 8% to 10% of the sample. The sample was peripheral blood. The receptors derive from a woman older than 75 with COVID-19, enrolled during active disease.

This clone was observed many times. The chain carries TRBV12-3 or TRBV12-4 and TRBJ2-1; D is undetermined. The V gene lost 2 bases and the J gene lost 4 bases, with 3 bases spanning the gap. This CDR3 spans 12 amino acids. Written as DNA, the CDR3 is TGTGCCAGCAGTTTAATATACAATGAGCAGTTCTTC. It codes for CASSLIYNEQFF.

Notes on this clone: The junction and the germline gene differ at one end; a read error may be behind it. This sequence joins TRBV10-3 and TRBJ2-1; D might be TRBD2 (7 bases). Germline CDR1 ENHRY, CDR2 SYGVKD. This CDR3 has 15 residues. The CDR3 reads CAVRGGGGSSGEQFF. Here the CDR3 DNA reads TGTGCCGTCAGAGGGGGGGGAGGCAGTTCCGGTGAGCAGTTCTTC.

This rearrangement joins TRBV29-1 to TRBJ2-7; a weak D match, TRBD1 (5 bases). The CDR3 loop spans 13 amino acids. The germline CDR1 and CDR2 sequences are SQVTM and ANQGSEA. V dropped 4 bases and J dropped 0 bases, with 10 bases sitting between them. DNA for the CDR3: TGCAGCGTTGCTCGACAGCACTCCTACGAGCAGTACTTC. This sequence encodes CSVARQHSYEQYF.

The rearrangement uses TRBV6-5 and TRBJ1-2, with TRBD1 matching 8 bases. There are 14 residues in the CDR3. Germline CDR1 MNHEY, CDR2 SVGAGI. CDR3: CASKARGRFYGYTF. The CDR3 DNA reads TGTGCTTCAAAGGCCAGGGGGCGCTTCTATGGCTACACCTTC.

V gene TRBV6-2 or TRBV6-3 combines with J gene TRBJ2-7; 7 positions match TRBD2. V was clipped by 5 bases and J by 4 bases; unmatched bases: 8. CDR1 is MNHEY and CDR2 is SVGEGT in the germline V gene. The CDR3 length is 14 residues. CDR3 in DNA: TGTGCCAGCAGTAAGGGAAGACTAGCTTACGAGCAGTACTTC. Translation gives CASSKGRLAYEQYF.

J is TRBJ2-5 and V is TRBV11-2; D is uncertain. V was cut by 3 bases and J by 2 bases, with 10 bases left in between. The CDR3 has 14 amino acids. The V gene's germline CDR1 is SGHAT and CDR2 FQNNGV. CDR3 in amino acids: CASSLGIRQETQYF. The DNA of the CDR3 is TGTGCCAGCAGCTTGGGTATCAGGCAAGAGACCCAGTACTTC.

The chain employs TRBV15 and TRBJ2-2; tentatively, D is TRBD2 (6 bases). Trimming pared 1 base from V and 6 bases from J, leaving 12 bases between. Per germline, CDR1 LNHNV and CDR2 YYDKDF (reference sequence). The CDR3 spans 15 residues. The DNA for the CDR3 is TGTGCCACCAGCAGAGGGGGCGGGGTTGCCGGGGAGCTGTTTTTT. Protein product: CATSRGGGVAGELFF.

The rearrangement uses TRBV3-1 (or the pseudogene TRBV3-2) and TRBJ1-5; D not resolved. This CDR3 spans 12 amino acids. Germline CDR1 reads LGHDT; CDR2 reads YNNKEL (reference sequence). Trimming removed 4 bases from V and 6 bases from J, with 7 bases in between. The CDR3 sequence: CASSPGSQPQHF. The CDR3 nucleotides are TGTGCCAGCAGCCCGGGGAGTCAGCCCCAGCATTTT.

The chain is built from TRBV5-1 and TRBJ2-1; the match to TRBD2 covers 11 bases. CDR1 is SGHRS and CDR2 is YFSETQ in the germline V gene. This CDR3 is 15 amino acids long. After removal of 2 bases from V and 9 bases from J, the junction contained 7 bases not matched to a gene. This CDR3 is CASSFLAGGQGEQFF. The CDR3 region has the DNA TGCGCCAGCAGCTTCTTAGCGGGGGGGCAGGGTGAGCAGTTCTTC.

The V call is TRBV7-3, the J call TRBJ1-1; possibly TRBD1 for D (6 bases). Germline lookup yields CDR1 SGHTA and CDR2 FQGTGA. Trimming pared 4 bases from V and 5 bases from J, leaving 11 bases between. The CDR3 covers 13 residues. The chain's CDR3 is CASSSFRGTEAFF. CDR3 sequence (DNA): TGTGCCAGCAGCTCCTTCAGGGGTACTGAAGCTTTCTTT.